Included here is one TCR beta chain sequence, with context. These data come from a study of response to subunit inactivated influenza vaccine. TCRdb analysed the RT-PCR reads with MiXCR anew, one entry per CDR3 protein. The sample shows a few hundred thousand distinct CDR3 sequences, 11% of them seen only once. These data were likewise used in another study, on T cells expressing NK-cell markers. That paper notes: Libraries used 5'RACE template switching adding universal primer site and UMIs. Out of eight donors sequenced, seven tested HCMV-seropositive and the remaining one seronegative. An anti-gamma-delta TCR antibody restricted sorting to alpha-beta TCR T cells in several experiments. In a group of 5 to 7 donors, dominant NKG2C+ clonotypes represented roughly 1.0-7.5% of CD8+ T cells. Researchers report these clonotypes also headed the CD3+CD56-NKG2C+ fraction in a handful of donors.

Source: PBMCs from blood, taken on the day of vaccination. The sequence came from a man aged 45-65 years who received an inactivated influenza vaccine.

Here the CDR3 DNA reads TGTGCCACCAGTGACCCTCACCACAATGAGCAGTTCTTC. It translates to CATSDPHHNEQFF. J is TRBJ2-1 and V is TRBV24-1; the D is unclear. Trimming cost V 4 bases and J 5 bases, with 8 bases left between them. CDR1 KGHDR and CDR2 SFDVKD come from the germline V gene. The CDR3 has 13 amino acids.